Listed here is a single T cell receptor (beta chain). Trimming at V came to 7 bases and at J to 3 bases, leaving 12 bases not matched to a gene. The germline gives CDR1 LNHDA, CDR2 SQIVND (reference sequence). The CDR3 sequence is 17 residues long. These data are taken from a study of blood T cell repertoires in COVID-19. For the study at large: COVID-19 samples from acute and convalescent phases originated in the United States, Italy and Spain. PBMCs, B-cell-depleted T cells, or T cells were the source of the cDNA or gDNA that made up the material.

In the authors' methods: Using reference gene primer amplification, nucleated cell counts were estimated. Produced via immunoSEQ multiplex PCR; TCRdb's table is partial and in-frame only. That table supplies the V and J calls and clone size; D and trimming were determined from the DNA. This sample has around 150,000 clones, with more than 60% found just once. The chain combines TRBV19 with TRBJ2-2, with 9 bases matching TRBD1. This sequence originates from a man aged 55 to 70 with acute or convalescent COVID-19. Sequencing was done on a sample of peripheral blood. The CDR3: CASTTTGGTGHTGELFF. The CDR3, as DNA: TGTGCCAGTACTACCACCGGTGGGACAGGGCACACCGGGGAGCTGTTTTTT. Combining the CDR3 with reference TRBV19 and TRBJ2-2 gives the whole variable domain DGGITQSPKYLFRKEGQNVTLSCEQNLNHDAMYWYRQDPGQGLRLIYYSQIVNDFQKGDIAEGYSVSREKKESFPLTVTSAQKNPTAFYLCASTTTGGTGHTGELFFGEGSRLTVL.